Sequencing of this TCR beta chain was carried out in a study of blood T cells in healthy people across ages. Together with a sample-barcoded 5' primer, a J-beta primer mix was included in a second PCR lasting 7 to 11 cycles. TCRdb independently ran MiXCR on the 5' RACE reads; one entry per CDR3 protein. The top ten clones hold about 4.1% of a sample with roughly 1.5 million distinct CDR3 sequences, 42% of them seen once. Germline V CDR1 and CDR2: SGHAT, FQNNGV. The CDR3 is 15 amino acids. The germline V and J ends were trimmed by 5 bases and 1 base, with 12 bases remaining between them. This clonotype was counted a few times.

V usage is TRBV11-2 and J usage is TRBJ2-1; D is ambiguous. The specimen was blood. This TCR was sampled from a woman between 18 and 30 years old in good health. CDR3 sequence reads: CASSPRYGSYNEQFF. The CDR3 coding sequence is TGTGCCAGCAGCCCCCGTTACGGATCCTACAATGAGCAGTTCTTC.